These T cell receptor beta chains were read from a single sample in a study of T cell clones after liver transplantation. Here immunoSEQ multiplex PCR was the method, and the copy in TCRdb shows in-frame clones only, minus some. The repertoire holds over 25,000 clones, with over 85% as singletons. The sequencing used CD8+ T cells from blood, collected 12 months after liver transplant. Every receptor here comes from a human patient who received a liver transplant. Some T cells may be supplied by the graft donor. The CDR3 runs from the conserved cysteine through the conserved F or W. The order of the fields is V gene, clone size, D gene, J gene, CDR3 DNA, CDR3 protein. The D gene is left open where the match is weak. The size field is filled for only some rows; it gives once, few, many or a size class.

TRBV29-1	-	TRBD2	TRBJ2-1	TGCAGCGTTCGGGGGGGCTCCTACAATGAGCAGTTCTTC	CSVRGGSYNEQFF
TRBV9	-	TRBD2	TRBJ2-1	TGTGCCAGCAGCTTAGCGGGAAGGGACAATGAGCAGTTCTTC	CASSLAGRDNEQFF
TRBV11-2	-	TRBD2	TRBJ2-3	TGTGCCAGCAGCCCCTGGACTAGCGGGGCCACAGATACGCAGTATTTT	CASSPWTSGATDTQYF
TRBV9	-	TRBD2	TRBJ2-2	TGTGCCAGCAGCGTATTTGGGGGTCGGGGACTAGCGGGAGGGCCGGTCACCGGGGAGCTGTTTTTT	CASSVFGGRGLAGGPVTGELFF
TRBV2	-	-	TRBJ1-1	TGTGCCAGCAGTGAAATGAACACTGAAGCTTTCTTT	CASSEMNTEAFF
TRBV9	-	TRBD2	TRBJ2-7	TGTGCCAGCAGCATGGGACTAGCGGGAGTCGGCTACGAGCAGTACTTC	CASSMGLAGVGYEQYF
TRBV6-5	-	-	TRBJ2-2	TGTGCCAGCAGCCCAGTGCCTGCGAACACCGGGGAGCTGTTTTTT	CASSPVPANTGELFF
TRBV27	-	-	TRBJ2-3	TGTGCCAGCAGTTTCAAAGAGGCAGATACGCAGTATTTT	CASSFKEADTQYF
TRBV28	-	TRBD2	TRBJ2-5	TGTGCCAGCGGGACCGGGACTAGCGGGAGAAGGATGGGCCAAGAGACCCAGTACTTC	CASGTGTSGRRMGQETQYF
TRBV27	-	-	TRBJ2-7	TGTGCCAGCAGGGATAGACTTTCAACCTACGAGCAGTACTTC	CASRDRLSTYEQYF
TRBV9	-	-	TRBJ1-5	TGTGCCAGCAGCGTAGGGGACCAAAATCAGCCCCAGCATTTT	CASSVGDQNQPQHF
TRBV4-3	-	TRBD2	TRBJ2-5	TGCGCCAGCGGGAGGGAAGAGACCCAGTACTTC	CASGREETQYF
TRBV7-2	-	TRBD2	TRBJ2-7	TGTGCCAGCAGCCATTTGGGCGGGAGCTCCTACGAGCAGTACTTC	CASSHLGGSSYEQYF
TRBV5-4	once	-	TRBJ2-1	TGTGCCAGCAGCTCCATTCTCAACAATGAGCAGTTCTTC	CASSSILNNEQFF
TRBV9	-	-	TRBJ1-3	TGTGCCAGCAGCAGTCGGGCCATCGAACTCTCTGGAAACACCATATATTTT	CASSSRAIELSGNTIYF
TRBV4-2	-	TRBD2	TRBJ2-4	TGTGCCAGCAGCCAAGAGGGACCGGGAGGTGAAGAGAACATTCAGTACTTC	CASSQEGPGGEENIQYF
TRBV6-1	-	-	TRBJ1-4	TGTGCCAGCAGGAGGGGAGGACAGCTGAATGAACAACTGTTTTTT	CASRRGGQLNEQLFF
TRBV9	-	-	TRBJ1-1	TGTGCCAGCAGCGTAGGCGGCAATATTGAGGAAGCTTTCTTT	CASSVGGNIEEAFF
TRBV11-3	-	-	TRBJ2-2	TGTGCCAGCAGCTTAGCCGGGAACACCGGGGAGCTGTTTTTT	CASSLAGNTGELFF
TRBV5-6	-	TRBD2	TRBJ2-7	TGTGCCAGCAGTTGGACTAGCGGGGCCTACGAGCAGTACTTC	CASSWTSGAYEQYF
TRBV27	medium-sized	-	TRBJ2-3	TGTGCCAGCAGTTTCCTCACAGATACGCAGTATTTT	CASSFLTDTQYF
TRBV2	-	-	TRBJ1-1	TGTGCCAGCAGAGGACAGCTGAACACTGAAGCTTTCTTT	CASRGQLNTEAFF
TRBV27	-	TRBD1	TRBJ2-1	TGTGCCAGCAGCCTGGACAGGGTCTCCTACAATGAGCAGTTCTTC	CASSLDRVSYNEQFF
TRBV7-9	large	-	TRBJ1-5	TGTGCCAGCAGCCCTACCGGAGCGGGCTATCAGCCCCAGCATTTT	CASSPTGAGYQPQHF
TRBV13	-	-	TRBJ2-3	TGTGCCAGCAGCAGGTCAGACCCCGTACCAGATACGCAGTATTTT	CASSRSDPVPDTQYF
TRBV28	-	TRBD2	TRBJ2-1	TGTGCCAGCAGTTCCACGACTAGCGGAAGATACAATGAGCAGTTCTTC	CASSSTTSGRYNEQFF
TRBV4-1	-	TRBD1	TRBJ1-1	TGCGCCAGCAGCCAGATGGGGACAGGCACTGAAGCTTTCTTT	CASSQMGTGTEAFF
TRBV11-2	-	TRBD1	TRBJ2-7	TGTGCCAGCAGCTTAGATACAGGGGGCATCGACGAGCAGTACTTC	CASSLDTGGIDEQYF
TRBV2	once	-	TRBJ2-2	TGTGCCAGCGTACCGGGACGGCGGTTAGCCGGGGAGCTGTTTTTT	CASVPGRRLAGELFF
TRBV7-2	-	-	TRBJ2-3	TGTGCCAGCAGCTGGACCTCCAGCGCCCCAAAGTATTTT	CASSWTSSAPKYF
TRBV4-2	-	TRBD2	TRBJ2-7	TGTGCCAGCAGCCTTACACCGGGACTAGCGGATATGCCTTTGTACGAGCAGTACTTC	CASSLTPGLADMPLYEQYF
TRBV11-3	-	-	TRBJ1-4	TGTGCCAGCAGCTCCTTCTTATCACAGGATTTCTCAACTAATGAAAAACTGTTTTTT	CASSSFLSQDFSTNEKLFF
TRBV28	-	-	TRBJ1-3	TGTGCCAGCAGTTCGCCCGGACTCGGGAACACCATATATTTT	CASSSPGLGNTIYF
TRBV7-8	-	TRBD2	TRBJ2-7	TGTGCCAGCAGGCTTAGGGGAGGGGAAGAGCAGTACTTC	CASRLRGGEEQYF
TRBV23-1	-	-	TRBJ2-1	TGCGCCAGCAGTCCCCCGCCCGGGACCTCTGGCCGCGACAATGAGCAGTTCTTC	CASSPPPGTSGRDNEQFF
TRBV4-2	-	-	TRBJ2-7	TGTGCCAGCAGCCCCGGTCCTAGCTCCTACGAGCAGTACTTC	CASSPGPSSYEQYF
TRBV6-1	-	-	TRBJ2-7	TGTGCCAGCAGTGAAAAGGACACCTACGAGCAGTACTTC	CASSEKDTYEQYF
TRBV11-1	-	TRBD2	TRBJ2-1	TGTGCCAGCAGCTTAGGGGTGATGGGAGGGCCTTACAATGAGCAGTTCTTC	CASSLGVMGGPYNEQFF
TRBV2	-	-	TRBJ1-4	TGTGCCAGCAGTGGTCTCGGACAGCCAGGTGAAAAACTGTTTTTT	CASSGLGQPGEKLFF
TRBV10-2	-	-	TRBJ2-5	TGCGCCAGCAGTATAAGTGGACGAGAGACCCAGTACTTC	CASSISGRETQYF
TRBV12-5	-	-	TRBJ2-4	TGTGCTAGTGGCAAACCGTACGAGGAAGGAAACATTCAGTACTTC	CASGKPYEEGNIQYF
TRBV4-1	-	-	TRBJ2-1	TGCGCCAGCAGCCTCGTGGGGGGAAGACAGTTCGATGAGCAGTTCTTC	CASSLVGGRQFDEQFF